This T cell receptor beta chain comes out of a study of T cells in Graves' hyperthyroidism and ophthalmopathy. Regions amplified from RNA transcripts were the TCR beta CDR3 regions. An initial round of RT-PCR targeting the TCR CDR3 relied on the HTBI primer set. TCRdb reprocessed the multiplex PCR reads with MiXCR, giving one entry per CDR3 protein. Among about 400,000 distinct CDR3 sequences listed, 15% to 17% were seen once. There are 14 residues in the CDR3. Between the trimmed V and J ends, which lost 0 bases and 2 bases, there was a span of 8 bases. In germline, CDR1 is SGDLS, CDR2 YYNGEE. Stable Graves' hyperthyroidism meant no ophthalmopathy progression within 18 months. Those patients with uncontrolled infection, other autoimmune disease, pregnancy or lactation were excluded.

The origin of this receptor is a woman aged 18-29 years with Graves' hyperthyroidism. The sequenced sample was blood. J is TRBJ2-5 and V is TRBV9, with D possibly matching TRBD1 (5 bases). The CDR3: CASSVDNRQETQYF. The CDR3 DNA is TGTGCCAGCAGCGTAGATAACAGGCAAGAGACCCAGTACTTC. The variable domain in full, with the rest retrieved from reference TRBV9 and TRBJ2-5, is DSGVTQTPKHLITATGQRVTLRCSPRSGDLSVYWYQQSLDQGLQFLIQYYNGEERAKGNILERFSAQQFPDLHSELNLSSLELGDSALYFCASSVDNRQETQYFGPGTRLLVL.